A selection of T cell receptor beta chains follows, all from one sample in a study of T-cell reconstitution after alpha-beta-depleted transplantation in children. TCRdb analysed the PCR reads with MiXCR anew, one entry per CDR3 protein. The data contain just over 350,000 distinct CDR3 sequences, more than 10% of them singletons. The source was PBMCs, collected from the stem cell graft. The origin of the receptors is a human donor who donated a stem cell graft to a child with Fanconi anemia. The CDR3 runs from the conserved cysteine through the conserved F or W. D genes are given only for firm matches. Clone size is given for some rows only: seen once, a few or many times, or a class if the clone is expanded.

cdr3_nt: TGTGCCAGCAGCCCCGGGCTAGCGGGGGGCGATGAGCAGTTCTTC
cdr3_aa: CASSPGLAGGDEQFF
j_call: TRBJ2-1
clone_size: few
d_call: TRBD2
v_call: TRBV5-4

cdr3_nt: TGTGCCATCAGTGAACCCGGGGCTAACACTGAAGCTTTCTTT
cdr3_aa: CAISEPGANTEAFF
j_call: TRBJ1-1
clone_size: .
d_call: .
v_call: TRBV10-3

cdr3_nt: TGCAGTGCTAGAGATCCGGGAGGTCGGGGCAATGAGCAGTTCTTC
cdr3_aa: CSARDPGGRGNEQFF
j_call: TRBJ2-1
clone_size: few
d_call: TRBD2
v_call: TRBV20-1

cdr3_nt: TGTGCCAGCAGTGAGCTGGGGGATCAGCCCCAGCATTTT
cdr3_aa: CASSELGDQPQHF
j_call: TRBJ1-5
clone_size: .
d_call: .
v_call: TRBV25-1

cdr3_nt: TGTGCCAGCAGTTACACAACATTGTATACAGCACCCTTCTCTGGCTACACCTTC
cdr3_aa: CASSYTTLYTAPFSGYTF
j_call: TRBJ1-2
clone_size: few
d_call: .
v_call: TRBV6-5

cdr3_nt: TGTGCCAGCAGTGCCGACCCCTACCCTTACAATGAGCAGTTCTTC
cdr3_aa: CASSADPYPYNEQFF
j_call: TRBJ2-1
clone_size: .
d_call: .
v_call: TRBV2

cdr3_nt: TGTGCCAGCAGCCTGACAGGGAAGACCTCCAATGAGCAGTTCTTC
cdr3_aa: CASSLTGKTSNEQFF
j_call: TRBJ2-1
clone_size: many
d_call: TRBD1
v_call: TRBV2

cdr3_nt: TGTGCCAGCAAGTACGGGCCGAACACTGAAGCTTTCTTT
cdr3_aa: CASKYGPNTEAFF
j_call: TRBJ1-1
clone_size: .
d_call: .
v_call: TRBV12-3/TRBV12-4

cdr3_nt: TGTGCCACACGGGACAGCTCTAGCACAGATACGCAGTATTTT
cdr3_aa: CATRDSSSTDTQYF
j_call: TRBJ2-3
clone_size: .
d_call: TRBD1
v_call: TRBV12-3/TRBV12-4

cdr3_nt: TGCAGCGTTGGAGGGGGCAACCAGCCCCAGCATTTT
cdr3_aa: CSVGGGNQPQHF
j_call: TRBJ1-5
clone_size: many
d_call: TRBD1
v_call: TRBV29-1

cdr3_nt: TGCGCCAGCAGCCAAGGTGGCGGGGGGGCTTCGGTAGATACGCAGTATTTT
cdr3_aa: CASSQGGGGASVDTQYF
j_call: TRBJ2-3
clone_size: few
d_call: TRBD2
v_call: TRBV4-3

cdr3_nt: TGCAGCGTTATGACAGGCTCTGGAAACACCATATATTTT
cdr3_aa: CSVMTGSGNTIYF
j_call: TRBJ1-3
clone_size: few
d_call: .
v_call: TRBV29-1

cdr3_nt: TGTGCCAGCAGTTTATTTCGGGGGGGGAGCACCGGGGAGCTGTTTTTT
cdr3_aa: CASSLFRGGSTGELFF
j_call: TRBJ2-2
clone_size: many
d_call: TRBD2
v_call: TRBV12-3/TRBV12-4

cdr3_nt: TGCAGTGCTAGAAAACTAGCGGGGGGCCGGGAGACCCAGTACTTC
cdr3_aa: CSARKLAGGRETQYF
j_call: TRBJ2-5
clone_size: few
d_call: TRBD2
v_call: TRBV20-1

cdr3_nt: TGTGCCAGCAGTGATGGGGGGACTTTCTATGGCTACACCTTC
cdr3_aa: CASSDGGTFYGYTF
j_call: TRBJ1-2
clone_size: few
d_call: .
v_call: TRBV25-1

cdr3_nt: TGTGCCAGCAGCGGGCTTTCAGGAGGGAACTATGGCTACACCTTC
cdr3_aa: CASSGLSGGNYGYTF
j_call: TRBJ1-2
clone_size: .
d_call: .
v_call: TRBV16

cdr3_nt: TGTGCCAGCAGTTTCCCTAGGGAACCGGGCACAGATACGCAGTATTTT
cdr3_aa: CASSFPREPGTDTQYF
j_call: TRBJ2-3
clone_size: .
d_call: .
v_call: TRBV7-9

cdr3_nt: TGTGCCAGTAGTGGACAGGGGGAAGCCGGGGAGCTGTTTTTT
cdr3_aa: CASSGQGEAGELFF
j_call: TRBJ2-2
clone_size: many
d_call: TRBD1
v_call: TRBV19

cdr3_nt: TGTGCCAGCAGCTTCTTACTGTCCTACAATGAGCAGTTCTTC
cdr3_aa: CASSFLLSYNEQFF
j_call: TRBJ2-1
clone_size: .
d_call: .
v_call: TRBV7-8

cdr3_nt: TGTGCCAGCAGCTTAGGGGGGGGACGCCACTTT
cdr3_aa: CASSLGGGRHF
j_call: TRBJ1-6
clone_size: .
d_call: .
v_call: TRBV7-2

cdr3_nt: TGTGCCACCAGTGACCGGGACAGGGTGGGGAATGAGCAGTTCTTC
cdr3_aa: CATSDRDRVGNEQFF
j_call: TRBJ2-1
clone_size: .
d_call: TRBD1
v_call: TRBV24-1

cdr3_nt: TGTGCCAGCAGTTCAAGGGGGGTGATGGATGAGCAGTTCTTC
cdr3_aa: CASSSRGVMDEQFF
j_call: TRBJ2-1
clone_size: .
d_call: .
v_call: TRBV6-5

cdr3_nt: TGTGCCAGCAGCCAAGATCCGCCCCTTGGGGGGTGGAATGAGCAGTTCTTC
cdr3_aa: CASSQDPPLGGWNEQFF
j_call: TRBJ2-1
clone_size: many
d_call: .
v_call: TRBV3-1

cdr3_nt: TGTGCCACCAGCCTCGCGTCGGGGTTACAGTACTTC
cdr3_aa: CATSLASGLQYF
j_call: TRBJ2-7
clone_size: few
d_call: .
v_call: TRBV15

cdr3_nt: TGTGCCAGCTCACCAAGGGATGACAATGAGCAGTTCTTC
cdr3_aa: CASSPRDDNEQFF
j_call: TRBJ2-1
clone_size: few
d_call: .
v_call: TRBV18

cdr3_nt: TGTGCCAGCAGATCGGTGGGTGAGGATACGCAGTATTTT
cdr3_aa: CASRSVGEDTQYF
j_call: TRBJ2-3
clone_size: few
d_call: .
v_call: TRBV6-2/TRBV6-3

cdr3_nt: TGCGCCAGCAGCCCCTCGGGACTAGACACAGATACGCAGTATTTT
cdr3_aa: CASSPSGLDTDTQYF
j_call: TRBJ2-3
clone_size: .
d_call: TRBD2
v_call: TRBV5-1

cdr3_nt: TGCGCCAGCAGCCAAGCCCCCGGGCAAAGCTCCTACAATGAGCAGTTCTTC
cdr3_aa: CASSQAPGQSSYNEQFF
j_call: TRBJ2-1
clone_size: few
d_call: .
v_call: TRBV4-3

cdr3_nt: TGTGCCAGCAGCTTAGGCAGGGTAGGAACGTCACCCCTCCACTTT
cdr3_aa: CASSLGRVGTSPLHF
j_call: TRBJ1-6
clone_size: few
d_call: .
v_call: TRBV7-9

cdr3_nt: TGTGCCAGCAGCCTTAGCGGGTACACCTACGAGCAGTACTTC
cdr3_aa: CASSLSGYTYEQYF
j_call: TRBJ2-7
clone_size: .
d_call: TRBD2
v_call: TRBV6-1

cdr3_nt: TGTGCCAGCACCTCACCTGCGGGGGGGCTCCCTAACTCATATTTT
cdr3_aa: CASTSPAGGLPNSYF
j_call: TRBJ2-3
clone_size: few
d_call: TRBD2
v_call: TRBV28

cdr3_nt: TGCGCCAGCGCCATGGCGGGAAGCACAGATACGCAGTATTTT
cdr3_aa: CASAMAGSTDTQYF
j_call: TRBJ2-3
clone_size: .
d_call: .
v_call: TRBV5-1

cdr3_nt: TGTGCCAGCAGTTCTGTAGCGGGGGGGTTCTACGAGCAGTACTTC
cdr3_aa: CASSSVAGGFYEQYF
j_call: TRBJ2-7
clone_size: .
d_call: TRBD2
v_call: TRBV6-5

cdr3_nt: TGTGCCACCAGCTGGGGACAGCAGAACACTGAAGCTTTCTTT
cdr3_aa: CATSWGQQNTEAFF
j_call: TRBJ1-1
clone_size: many
d_call: TRBD1
v_call: TRBV15

cdr3_nt: TGTGCCAGCAGGTCTCCTTCTTCAGATACGCAGTATTTT
cdr3_aa: CASRSPSSDTQYF
j_call: TRBJ2-3
clone_size: many
d_call: .
v_call: TRBV7-9

cdr3_nt: TGTGCCAGCAGCCAGGTACAGGGACGAAAACTGTTTTTT
cdr3_aa: CASSQVQGRKLFF
j_call: TRBJ1-4
clone_size: .
d_call: .
v_call: TRBV14

cdr3_nt: TGTGCCAGCAGCCAATTGGGAGGCCGCACAGATACGCAGTATTTT
cdr3_aa: CASSQLGGRTDTQYF
j_call: TRBJ2-3
clone_size: few
d_call: .
v_call: TRBV4-2

cdr3_nt: TGTGCCAGCTCTCTAGGGGGGATTACCTACGAGCAGTACTTC
cdr3_aa: CASSLGGITYEQYF
j_call: TRBJ2-7
clone_size: few
d_call: .
v_call: TRBV7-9

cdr3_nt: TGTGCCAGCAGTTACACCATCTGGGAAGGTGGGGGCACTGAAGCTTTCTTT
cdr3_aa: CASSYTIWEGGGTEAFF
j_call: TRBJ1-1
clone_size: few
d_call: .
v_call: TRBV6-5

cdr3_nt: TGTGCCAGTGGGCGGGGGACAGAGGGACGCGGCTACACCTTC
cdr3_aa: CASGRGTEGRGYTF
j_call: TRBJ1-2
clone_size: many
d_call: TRBD1
v_call: TRBV12-3/TRBV12-4

cdr3_nt: TGTGCCAGCAGTGAAGCGGACGGAAATTCACCCCTCCACTTT
cdr3_aa: CASSEADGNSPLHF
j_call: TRBJ1-6
clone_size: few
d_call: .
v_call: TRBV6-1

cdr3_nt: TGTGCCAGCAGTTTATCCAGCGGGGGATCCGATACGCAGTATTTT
cdr3_aa: CASSLSSGGSDTQYF
j_call: TRBJ2-3
clone_size: .
d_call: TRBD2
v_call: TRBV12-3/TRBV12-4

cdr3_nt: TGTGCCAGCAGTTTCCTGGGACAGGGCTACAATGAGCAGTTCTTC
cdr3_aa: CASSFLGQGYNEQFF
j_call: TRBJ2-1
clone_size: many
d_call: TRBD1
v_call: TRBV28

cdr3_nt: TGTGCCAGCAGCTTAGGGGGACAAGAGACCCAGTACTTC
cdr3_aa: CASSLGGQETQYF
j_call: TRBJ2-5
clone_size: many
d_call: .
v_call: TRBV7-9

cdr3_nt: TGCAGCGTTGAGGGCCCGGGACTACAAGAGACCCAGTACTTC
cdr3_aa: CSVEGPGLQETQYF
j_call: TRBJ2-5
clone_size: many
d_call: TRBD2
v_call: TRBV29-1

cdr3_nt: TGTGCCAGCAGGAAAGGGGATGAAAAACTGTTTTTT
cdr3_aa: CASRKGDEKLFF
j_call: TRBJ1-4
clone_size: .
d_call: .
v_call: TRBV27

cdr3_nt: TGTGCCAGCAGTTATATAGGTCAGCCCCAGCATTTT
cdr3_aa: CASSYIGQPQHF
j_call: TRBJ1-5
clone_size: few
d_call: .
v_call: TRBV7-9

cdr3_nt: TGTGCCAGCAGTCTACGACTAGCGGGGGCGAACCAAGAGACCCAGTACTTC
cdr3_aa: CASSLRLAGANQETQYF
j_call: TRBJ2-5
clone_size: few
d_call: TRBD2
v_call: TRBV12-3/TRBV12-4